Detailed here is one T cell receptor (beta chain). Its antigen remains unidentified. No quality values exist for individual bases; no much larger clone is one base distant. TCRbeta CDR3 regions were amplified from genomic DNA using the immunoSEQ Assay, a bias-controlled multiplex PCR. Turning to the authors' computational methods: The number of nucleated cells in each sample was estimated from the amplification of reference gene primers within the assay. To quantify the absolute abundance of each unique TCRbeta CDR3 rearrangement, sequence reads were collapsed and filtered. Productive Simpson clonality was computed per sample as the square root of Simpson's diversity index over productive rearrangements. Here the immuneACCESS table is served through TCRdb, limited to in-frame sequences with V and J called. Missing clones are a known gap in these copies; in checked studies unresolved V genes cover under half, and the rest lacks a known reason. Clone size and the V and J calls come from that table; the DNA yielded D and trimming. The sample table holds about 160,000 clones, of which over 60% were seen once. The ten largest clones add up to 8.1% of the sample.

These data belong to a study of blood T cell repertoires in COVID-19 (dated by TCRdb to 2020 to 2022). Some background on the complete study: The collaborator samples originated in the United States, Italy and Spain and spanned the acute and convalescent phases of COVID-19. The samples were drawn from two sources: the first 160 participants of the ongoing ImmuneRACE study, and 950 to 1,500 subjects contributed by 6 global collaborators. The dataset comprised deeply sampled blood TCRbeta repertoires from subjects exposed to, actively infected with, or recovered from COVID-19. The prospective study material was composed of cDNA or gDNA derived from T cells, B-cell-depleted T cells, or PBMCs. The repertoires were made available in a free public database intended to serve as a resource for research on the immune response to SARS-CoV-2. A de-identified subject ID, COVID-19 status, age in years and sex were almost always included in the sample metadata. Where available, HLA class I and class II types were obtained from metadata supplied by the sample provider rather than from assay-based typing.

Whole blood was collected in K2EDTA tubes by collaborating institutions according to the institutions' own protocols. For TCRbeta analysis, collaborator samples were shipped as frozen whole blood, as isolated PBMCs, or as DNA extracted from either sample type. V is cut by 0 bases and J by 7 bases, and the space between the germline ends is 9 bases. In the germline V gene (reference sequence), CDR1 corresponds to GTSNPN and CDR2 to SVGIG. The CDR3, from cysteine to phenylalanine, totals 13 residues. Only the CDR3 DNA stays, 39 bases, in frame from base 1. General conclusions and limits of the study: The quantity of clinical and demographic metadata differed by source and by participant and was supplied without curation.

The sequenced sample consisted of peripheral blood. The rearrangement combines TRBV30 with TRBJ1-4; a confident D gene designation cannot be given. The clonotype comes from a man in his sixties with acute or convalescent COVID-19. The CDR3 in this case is CAWSVHAGEKLFF. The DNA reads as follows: TGTGCCTGGAGTGTACACGCTGGTGAAAAACTGTTTTTT.